The entry below gives a single T cell receptor (beta chain) sequence along with its context. A clone one base away is much larger, so this may be a read error. The CDR3 does not close with the conserved phenylalanine or tryptophan, likely indicating a read error. The sample comes from a study of early T cells in non-severe SARS-CoV-2 infection. Across the whole study: From unsorted whole blood, bulk RNA was sequenced, and the chains remained unpaired.

A single record per CDR3 protein comes from TCRdb applying MiXCR to the 5' RACE reads. The top ten clones hold approximately 9.6% of a sample with some 12,000 distinct CDR3 sequences, around 4.9% of them seen once. CDR3 size: 13 residues. V dropped 1 base and J dropped 5 bases, with 8 bases sitting between them. Germline values: CDR1 LGHNA, CDR2 YSLEER. Material: whole blood. The source of this sequence is an adult who was a healthcare worker with PCR-confirmed SARS-CoV-2 infection or an uninfected control (not recorded which). The V call is TRBV4-3, the J call TRBJ2-5, with D perhaps TRBD2 (5 bases). As DNA, the CDR3 is TGCGCCAGCAGCCAAGGAGGGATGGAGACCCAGTACATC. Amino acids: CASSQGGMETQYI.